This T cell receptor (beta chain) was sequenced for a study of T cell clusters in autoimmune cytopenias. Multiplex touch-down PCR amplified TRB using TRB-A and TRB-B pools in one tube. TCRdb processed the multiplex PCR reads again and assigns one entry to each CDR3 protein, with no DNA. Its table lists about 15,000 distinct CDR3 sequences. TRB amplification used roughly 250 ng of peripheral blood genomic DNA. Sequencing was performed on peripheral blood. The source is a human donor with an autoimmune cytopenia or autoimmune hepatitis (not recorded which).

CDR3 sequence reads: CAISRGADTQYF. The rearrangement uses TRBV6-1 and TRBJ2-3; the TCRdb call, TRBD1, lacks DNA for checking. Germline V CDR1 and CDR2: MNHNS, SASEGT. CDR3 length equals 12 residues.